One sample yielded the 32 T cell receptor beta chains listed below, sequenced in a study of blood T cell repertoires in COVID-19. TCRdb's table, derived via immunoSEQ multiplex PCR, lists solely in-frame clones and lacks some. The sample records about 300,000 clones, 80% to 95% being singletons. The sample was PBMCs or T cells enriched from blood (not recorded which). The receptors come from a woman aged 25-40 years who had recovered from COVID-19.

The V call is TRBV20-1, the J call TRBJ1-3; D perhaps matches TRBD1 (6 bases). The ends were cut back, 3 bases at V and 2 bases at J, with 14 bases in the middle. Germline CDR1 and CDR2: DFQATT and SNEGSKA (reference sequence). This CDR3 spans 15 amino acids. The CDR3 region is CSASKGQGTGNTIYF. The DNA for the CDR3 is TGCAGTGCTAGTAAGGGGCAGGGGACTGGAAACACCATATATTTT.

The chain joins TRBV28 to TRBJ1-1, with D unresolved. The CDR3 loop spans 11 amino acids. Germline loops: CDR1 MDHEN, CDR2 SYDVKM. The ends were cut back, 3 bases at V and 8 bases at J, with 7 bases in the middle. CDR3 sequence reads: CASSLMEEAFF. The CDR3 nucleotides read TGTGCCAGCAGTTTGATGGAGGAAGCTTTCTTT.

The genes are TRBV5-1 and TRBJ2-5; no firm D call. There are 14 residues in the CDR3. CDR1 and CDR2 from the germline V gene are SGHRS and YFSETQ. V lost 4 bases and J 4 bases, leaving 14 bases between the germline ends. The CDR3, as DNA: TGCGCCAGCAGCCTAGACCGGTTGGGAGAGACCCAGTACTTC. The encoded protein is CASSLDRLGETQYF.

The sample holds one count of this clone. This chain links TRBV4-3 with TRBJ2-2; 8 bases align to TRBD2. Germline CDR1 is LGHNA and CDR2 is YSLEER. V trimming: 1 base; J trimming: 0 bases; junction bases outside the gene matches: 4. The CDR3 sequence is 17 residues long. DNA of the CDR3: TGCGCCAGCAGCCAAGCCAGCGGGAGCGCGAACACCGGGGAGCTGTTTTTT. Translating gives CASSQASGSANTGELFF.

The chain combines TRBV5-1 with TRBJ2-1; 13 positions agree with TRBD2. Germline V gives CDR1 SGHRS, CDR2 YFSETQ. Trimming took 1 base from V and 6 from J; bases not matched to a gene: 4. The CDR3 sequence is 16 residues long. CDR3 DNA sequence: TGCGCCAGCAGCTTGACCGGGACTAGCGGGATCAATGAGCAGTTCTTC. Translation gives CASSLTGTSGINEQFF.

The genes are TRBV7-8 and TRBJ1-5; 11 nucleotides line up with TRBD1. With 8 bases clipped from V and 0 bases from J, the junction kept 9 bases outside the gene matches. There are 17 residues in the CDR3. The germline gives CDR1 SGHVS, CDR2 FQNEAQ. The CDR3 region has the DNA TGTGCCAGCGGCAGGACAGGGGGCGGTAATAGCAATCAGCCCCAGCATTTT. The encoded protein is CASGRTGGGNSNQPQHF.

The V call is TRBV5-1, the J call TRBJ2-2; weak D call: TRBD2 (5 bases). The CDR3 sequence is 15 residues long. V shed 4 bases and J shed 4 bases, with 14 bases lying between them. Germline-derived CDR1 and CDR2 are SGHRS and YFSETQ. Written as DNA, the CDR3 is TGCGCCAGCAGCATAAACGGGGTGCTCACCGGGGAGCTGTTTTTT. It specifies CASSINGVLTGELFF. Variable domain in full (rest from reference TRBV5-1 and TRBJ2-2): KAGVTQTPRYLIKTRGQQVTLSCSPISGHRSVSWYQQTPGQGLQFLFEYFSETQRNKGNFPGRFSGRQFSNSRSEMNVSTLELGDSALYLCASSINGVLTGELFFGEGSRLTVL.

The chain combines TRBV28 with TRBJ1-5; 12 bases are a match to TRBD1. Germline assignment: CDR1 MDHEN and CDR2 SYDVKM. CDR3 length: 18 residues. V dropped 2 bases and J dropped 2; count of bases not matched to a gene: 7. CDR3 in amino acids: CASSLTGTGGWGNQPQHF. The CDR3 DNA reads TGTGCCAGCAGTTTAACCGGGACAGGGGGCTGGGGCAATCAGCCCCAGCATTTT. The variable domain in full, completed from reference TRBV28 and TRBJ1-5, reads DVKVTQSSRYLVKRTGEKVFLECVQDMDHENMFWYRQDPGLGLRLIYFSYDVKMKEKGDIPEGYSVSREKKERFSLILESASTNQTSMYLCASSLTGTGGWGNQPQHFGDGTRLSIL.

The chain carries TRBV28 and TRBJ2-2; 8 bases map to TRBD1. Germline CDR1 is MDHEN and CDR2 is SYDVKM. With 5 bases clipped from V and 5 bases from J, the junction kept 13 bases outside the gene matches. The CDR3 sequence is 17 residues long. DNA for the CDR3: TGTGCCAGCAGTCGATATGGACAGGGTTTCAGAACCGGGGAGCTGTTTTTT. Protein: CASSRYGQGFRTGELFF.

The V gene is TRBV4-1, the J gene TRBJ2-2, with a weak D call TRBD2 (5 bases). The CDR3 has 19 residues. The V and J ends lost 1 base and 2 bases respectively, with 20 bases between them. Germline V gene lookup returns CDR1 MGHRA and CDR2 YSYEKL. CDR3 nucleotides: TGCGCCAGCAGCCAAGTGATTTCACTCCGCCTAGCCAACACCGGGGAGCTGTTTTTT. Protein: CASSQVISLRLANTGELFF.

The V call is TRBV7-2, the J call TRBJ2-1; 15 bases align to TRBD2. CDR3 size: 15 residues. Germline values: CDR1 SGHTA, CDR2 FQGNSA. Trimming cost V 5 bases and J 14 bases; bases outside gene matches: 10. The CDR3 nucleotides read TGTGCCAGCAGCCCTGCAGGACTAGCGGGAGGGGGCGAGTTCTTC. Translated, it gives CASSPAGLAGGGEFF.

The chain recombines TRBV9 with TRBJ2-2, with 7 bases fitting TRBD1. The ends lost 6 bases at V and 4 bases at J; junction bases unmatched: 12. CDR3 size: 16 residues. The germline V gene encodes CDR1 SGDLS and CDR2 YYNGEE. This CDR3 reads CASTDPQGDITGELFF. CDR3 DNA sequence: TGTGCCAGCACCGACCCGCAGGGGGATATCACCGGGGAGCTGTTTTTT.

The CDR3 nucleotides read TGTGCCAGCAGCCCCGGGACTAGCGGGAGGAGCCTAGACGAGCAGTACTTC. Its translation is CASSPGTSGRSLDEQYF. V gene TRBV28 combines with J gene TRBJ2-7; TRBD2 matches 15 bases. J gave up 5 bases and V 6 bases, and 11 bases lay outside the gene matches. Germline CDR1 and CDR2: MDHEN and SYDVKM. The CDR3 is made up of 17 amino acids. Drawing the rest from reference TRBV28 and TRBJ2-7, the complete variable domain is DVKVTQSSRYLVKRTGEKVFLECVQDMDHENMFWYRQDPGLGLRLIYFSYDVKMKEKGDIPEGYSVSREKKERFSLILESASTNQTSMYLCASSPGTSGRSLDEQYFGPGTRLTVT.

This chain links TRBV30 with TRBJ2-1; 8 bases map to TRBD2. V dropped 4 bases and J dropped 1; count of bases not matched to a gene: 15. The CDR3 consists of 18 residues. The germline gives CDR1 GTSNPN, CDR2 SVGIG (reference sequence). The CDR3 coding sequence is TGTGCCTGGACGGGTCTCGGGGGCGGGAGGCCGTCCTACAATGAGCAGTTCTTC. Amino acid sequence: CAWTGLGGGRPSYNEQFF.

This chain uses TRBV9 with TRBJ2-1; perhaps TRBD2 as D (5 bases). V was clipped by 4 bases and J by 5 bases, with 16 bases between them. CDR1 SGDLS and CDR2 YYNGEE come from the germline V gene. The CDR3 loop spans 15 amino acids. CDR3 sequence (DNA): TGTGCCAGCAGCCCTGCTAGCAATTCCCACAATGAGCAGTTCTTC. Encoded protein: CASSPASNSHNEQFF.

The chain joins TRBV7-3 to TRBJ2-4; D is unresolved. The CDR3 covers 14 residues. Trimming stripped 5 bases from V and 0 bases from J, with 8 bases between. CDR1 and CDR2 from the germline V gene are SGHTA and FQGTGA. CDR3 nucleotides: TGTGCCAGCAGCCCCGACAAAGCCAAAAACATTCAGTACTTC. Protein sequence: CASSPDKAKNIQYF.

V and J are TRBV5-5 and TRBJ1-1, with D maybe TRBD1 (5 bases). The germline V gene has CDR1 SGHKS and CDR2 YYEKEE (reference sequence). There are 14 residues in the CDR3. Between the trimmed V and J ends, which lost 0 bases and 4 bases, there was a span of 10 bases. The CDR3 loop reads CASSLGQGGTEAFF. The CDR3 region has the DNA TGTGCCAGCAGCTTGGGCCAGGGTGGCACTGAAGCTTTCTTT.

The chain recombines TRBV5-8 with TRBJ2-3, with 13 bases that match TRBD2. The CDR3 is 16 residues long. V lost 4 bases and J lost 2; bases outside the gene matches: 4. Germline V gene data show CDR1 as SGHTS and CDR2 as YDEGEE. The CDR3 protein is CASSDGTSGNTDTQYF. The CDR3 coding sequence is TGTGCCAGCAGCGATGGGACTAGCGGGAACACAGATACGCAGTATTTT.

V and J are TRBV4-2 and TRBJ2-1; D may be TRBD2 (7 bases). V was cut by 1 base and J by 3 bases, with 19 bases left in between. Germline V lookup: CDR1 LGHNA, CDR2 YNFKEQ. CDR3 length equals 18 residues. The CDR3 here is CASSQVLGGGDVYNEQFF. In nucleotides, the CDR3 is TGTGCCAGCAGCCAAGTATTAGGGGGGGGTGATGTCTACAATGAGCAGTTCTTC.

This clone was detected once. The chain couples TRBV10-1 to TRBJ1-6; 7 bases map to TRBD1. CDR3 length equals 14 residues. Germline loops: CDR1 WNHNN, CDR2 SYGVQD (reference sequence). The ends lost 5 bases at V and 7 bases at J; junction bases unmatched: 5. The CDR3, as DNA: TGCGCCAGCAGTTCGGGACAGTCCAATTCACCCCTCCACTTT. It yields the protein CASSSGQSNSPLHF.

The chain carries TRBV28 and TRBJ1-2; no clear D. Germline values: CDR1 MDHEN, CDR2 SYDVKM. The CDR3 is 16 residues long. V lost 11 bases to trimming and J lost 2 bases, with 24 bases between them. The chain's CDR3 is CAGKTVGNSGNYGYTF. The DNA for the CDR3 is TGTGCCGGAAAAACGGTCGGGAACTCGGGGAACTATGGCTACACCTTC.

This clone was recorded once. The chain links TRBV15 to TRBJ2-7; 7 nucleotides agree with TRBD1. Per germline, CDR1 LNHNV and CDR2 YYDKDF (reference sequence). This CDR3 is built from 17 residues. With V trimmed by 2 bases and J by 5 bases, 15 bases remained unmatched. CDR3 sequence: CATSRRHRDRNINEQYF. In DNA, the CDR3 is TGTGCCACCAGCAGAAGACACAGGGACAGAAATATCAACGAGCAGTACTTC.

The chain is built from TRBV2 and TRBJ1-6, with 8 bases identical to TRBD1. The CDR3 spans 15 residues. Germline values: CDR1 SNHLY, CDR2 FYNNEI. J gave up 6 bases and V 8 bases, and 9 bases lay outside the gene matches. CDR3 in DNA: TGTGCCAGCTCCCCGGGACAGGCAATTAATTCACCCCTCCACTTT. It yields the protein CASSPGQAINSPLHF.

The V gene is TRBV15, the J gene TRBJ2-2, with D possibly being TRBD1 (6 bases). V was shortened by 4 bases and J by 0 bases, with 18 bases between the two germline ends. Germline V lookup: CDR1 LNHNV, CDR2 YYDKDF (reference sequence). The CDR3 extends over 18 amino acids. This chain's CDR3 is CATSKWEGTSTNTGELFF. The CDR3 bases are TGTGCCACCAGCAAGTGGGAAGGGACAAGTACGAACACCGGGGAGCTGTTTTTT.

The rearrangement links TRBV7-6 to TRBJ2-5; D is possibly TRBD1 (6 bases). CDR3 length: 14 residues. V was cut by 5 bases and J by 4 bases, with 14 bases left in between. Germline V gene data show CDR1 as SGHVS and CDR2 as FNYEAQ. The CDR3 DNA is TGTGCCAGCAGCCCCTCGACAGGAAGAGAGACCCAGTACTTC. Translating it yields CASSPSTGRETQYF.

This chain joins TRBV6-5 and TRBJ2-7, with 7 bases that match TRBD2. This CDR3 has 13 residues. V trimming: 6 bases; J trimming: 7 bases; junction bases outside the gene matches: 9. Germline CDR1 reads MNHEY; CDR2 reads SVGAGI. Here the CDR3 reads CASSRWEGEEQYF. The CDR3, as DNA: TGTGCCAGCAGCCGATGGGAGGGAGAAGAGCAGTACTTC.

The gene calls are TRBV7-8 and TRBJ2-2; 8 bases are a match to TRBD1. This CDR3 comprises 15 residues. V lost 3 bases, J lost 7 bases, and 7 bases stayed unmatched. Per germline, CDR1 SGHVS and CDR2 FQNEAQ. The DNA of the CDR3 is TGTGCCAGCAGCTTGCAGGGACAGGTTATCGGGGAGCTGTTTTTT. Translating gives CASSLQGQVIGELFF.

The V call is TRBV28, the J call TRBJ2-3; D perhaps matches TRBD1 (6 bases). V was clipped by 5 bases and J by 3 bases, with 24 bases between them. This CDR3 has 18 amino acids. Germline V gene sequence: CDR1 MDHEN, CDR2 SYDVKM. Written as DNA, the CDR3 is TGTGCCAGCAGTCTCCCAAGGGGCGGACAGATACGGACAGATACGCAGTATTTT. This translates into CASSLPRGGQIRTDTQYF.

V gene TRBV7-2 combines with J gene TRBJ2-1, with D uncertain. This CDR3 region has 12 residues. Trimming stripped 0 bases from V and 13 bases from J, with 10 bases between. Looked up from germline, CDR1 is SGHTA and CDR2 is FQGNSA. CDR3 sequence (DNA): TGTGCCAGCAGCTTAGCTTTAGGAGTTCAGTTCTTC. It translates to CASSLALGVQFF.

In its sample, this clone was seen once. CDR3 protein: CASSWATSGANVLTF. CDR3 nucleotide sequence: TGTGCCAGCAGTTGGGCCACCTCTGGGGCCAACGTCCTGACTTTC. This chain joins TRBV5-5 and TRBJ2-6, with D unresolved. This CDR3 contains 15 residues. V lost 5 bases to trimming and J lost 0 bases, with 9 bases between them. Germline assignment: CDR1 SGHKS and CDR2 YYEKEE (reference sequence).

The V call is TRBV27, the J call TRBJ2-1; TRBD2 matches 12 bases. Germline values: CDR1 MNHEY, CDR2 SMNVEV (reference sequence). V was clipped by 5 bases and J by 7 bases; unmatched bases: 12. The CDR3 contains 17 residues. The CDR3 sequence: CASSPSSGRASLNEQFF. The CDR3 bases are TGTGCCAGCAGTCCATCTAGCGGGAGGGCGTCGTTAAATGAGCAGTTCTTC.

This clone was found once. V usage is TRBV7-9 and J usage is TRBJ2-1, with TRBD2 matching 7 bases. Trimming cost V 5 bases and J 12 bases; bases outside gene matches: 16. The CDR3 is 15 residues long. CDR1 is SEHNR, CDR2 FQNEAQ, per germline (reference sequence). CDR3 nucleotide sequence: TGTGCCAGCAGCCATCCGGGATTTGGCCCGGGAGGGCAGTTCTTC. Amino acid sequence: CASSHPGFGPGGQFF.